At least ten counts were recorded for the clone carrying this T cell receptor (beta chain). V lost 7 bases, J lost 4 bases, and 13 bases lay in between. There are 13 residues in the CDR3. Preparing the TCRbeta library involved the use of unique molecular identifiers. From the PCR reads, TCRdb called clonotypes with MiXCR, one entry per CDR3 protein. The sample yields 450,000 to 500,000 distinct CDR3 sequences, around 13% seen once. These data originate in a study of T-cell reconstitution after alpha-beta-depleted transplantation in children. The V gene is TRBV12-3 or TRBV12-4, the J gene TRBJ1-1, with D possibly being TRBD1 (5 bases). The input for sequencing was PBMCs from the stem cell graft donor, taken from the stem cell graft. This sequence was found in a human donor who donated a stem cell graft to a child with combined immunodeficiency. The CDR3 coding sequence is TGTGCCAGCACCTTGGGGGGACCCACTGAAGCTTTCTTT. It yields the protein CASTLGGPTEAFF.